These T cell receptor beta chains were read from a single sample in a study of blood T cell repertoires in COVID-19. This table comes from immunoSEQ multiplex PCR, and its TCRdb copy is limited to in-frame clones, with some not included. The sample has some 490,000 clones; 80% to 90% are singletons. The sample was PBMCs or T cells enriched from blood (not recorded which). All receptors derive from an older woman who had recovered from COVID-19. CDR3s include the opening cysteine and the closing phenylalanine or tryptophan. Fields, in order: V gene, clone size, J gene, D gene, CDR3 protein, CDR3 DNA. A D gene is named only where the DNA matches it firmly. Rows give clone size only sometimes, using once, few, many, or a class for an expanded clone.

>TRBV6-6|-|TRBJ1-2|-
CASSSYSLDYGYTF
TGTGCCAGCAGTTCTTACTCTTTGGACTATGGCTACACCTTC
>TRBV2|-|TRBJ1-2|TRBD1
CASSEGGQGAGGYTF
TGTGCCAGCAGTGAAGGGGGACAGGGGGCAGGTGGCTACACCTTC
>TRBV21-1|-|TRBJ2-2|-
CASSAADRGNTGELFF
TGTGCCAGCAGCGCGGCTGACAGGGGTAACACCGGGGAGCTGTTTTTT
>TRBV20-1|-|TRBJ2-1|TRBD2
CSASYGGLAGLEQFF
TGCAGTGCTAGTTATGGGGGACTAGCGGGGTTGGAGCAGTTCTTC
>TRBV18|-|TRBJ2-3|TRBD2
CASSHLAGSTDTQYF
TGTGCCAGCTCACATCTAGCGGGGAGCACAGATACGCAGTATTTT
>TRBV20-1|-|TRBJ2-4|-
CSAPDTNIQYF
TGCAGTGCCCCGGACACCAACATTCAGTACTTC
>TRBV5-1|-|TRBJ1-5|TRBD1
CASSLGGVRTGHQPQHF
TGCGCCAGCAGCTTGGGAGGCGTACGGACAGGGCATCAGCCCCAGCATTTT
>TRBV4-1|-|TRBJ1-3|-
CASSSRRGAGNTIYF
TGCGCCAGCAGCTCCCGACGGGGTGCTGGAAACACCATATATTTT
>TRBV6-1|-|TRBJ1-2|-
CASSDTGNYGYTF
TGTGCCAGCAGTGACACAGGAAACTATGGCTACACCTTC
>TRBV5-6|-|TRBJ1-2|-
CASSPGRNYGYTF
TGTGCCAGCAGCCCGGGTCGGAACTATGGCTACACCTTC
>TRBV20-1|-|TRBJ1-2|TRBD1
CSARTGLGYTF
TGCAGTGCCAGGACAGGGTTGGGCTACACCTTC
>TRBV24-1|-|TRBJ2-3|-
CATSDPSDSTDTQYF
TGTGCCACCAGTGATCCTAGCGATAGCACAGATACGCAGTATTTT
>TRBV11-2|-|TRBJ1-1|-
CASSLRGRGTEAFF
TGTGCCAGCAGCTTAAGGGGGAGGGGCACTGAAGCTTTCTTT
>TRBV5-6|-|TRBJ2-3|-
CASSSLGTRTQYF
TGTGCCAGCAGCTCACTGGGGACTCGTACGCAGTATTTT
>TRBV27|-|TRBJ1-1|-
CASSLSVNTEAFF
TGTGCCAGCAGTTTGTCGGTGAACACTGAAGCTTTCTTT
>TRBV6-6|-|TRBJ1-2|-
CASSYSGDYGYTF
TGTGCCAGCAGTTACTCCGGGGACTATGGCTACACCTTC
>TRBV18|-|TRBJ2-3|TRBD1
CASSPLGQDTDTQYF
TGTGCCAGCTCACCGCTAGGACAGGACACAGATACGCAGTATTTT
>TRBV19|-|TRBJ1-1|-
CASIGVGNTEAFF
TGTGCCAGTATCGGGGTTGGGAACACTGAAGCTTTCTTT
>TRBV5-4|few|TRBJ1-3|TRBD1
CASSFRMLDRERNTIYF
TGTGCCAGCAGCTTCCGGATGCTTGACAGGGAACGGAACACCATATATTTT
>TRBV7-6|-|TRBJ2-2|-
CASSLETTNTGELFF
TGTGCCAGCAGCTTAGAGACTACGAACACCGGGGAGCTGTTTTTT
>TRBV24-1|once|TRBJ2-3|-
CATSQNTDTQYF
TGTGCCACCAGTCAAAACACAGATACGCAGTATTTT
>TRBV9|once|TRBJ1-2|-
CASSVGPELGYTF
TGTGCCAGCAGCGTAGGTCCCGAACTAGGCTACACCTTC
>TRBV3-1/TRBV3-2|-|TRBJ2-3|-
CASSQERLRTTGDTQYF
TGTGCCAGCAGCCAAGAGCGGTTACGAACGACCGGAGATACGCAGTATTTT
>TRBV2|once|TRBJ1-4|-
CASNGQFNEKLFF
TGTGCCAGCAATGGACAGTTTAATGAAAAACTGTTTTTT
>TRBV6-5|-|TRBJ2-3|-
CASSYYGGDTQYF
TGTGCCAGCAGTTACTACGGAGGAGATACGCAGTATTTT
>TRBV3-1/TRBV3-2|-|TRBJ1-2|TRBD1
CASSSGQGNYGYTF
TGTGCCAGCAGCTCGGGACAGGGTAACTATGGCTACACCTTC
>TRBV6-6|-|TRBJ1-2|TRBD1
CASTRQGNGYTF
TGTGCCAGCACTAGACAGGGAAACGGCTACACCTTC
>TRBV19|-|TRBJ1-1|TRBD1
CASSALRGLNTEAFF
TGTGCCAGTAGTGCCCTCAGGGGGCTGAACACTGAAGCTTTCTTT
>TRBV19|-|TRBJ2-5|TRBD2
CASSRTMGGAGRETQYF
TGTGCCAGTAGTAGGACTATGGGAGGGGCAGGGCGAGAGACCCAGTACTTC
>TRBV24-1|-|TRBJ2-2|-
CATSAVKPGVSGGELFF
TGTGCCACCAGTGCCGTCAAACCGGGTGTGAGTGGCGGGGAGCTGTTTTTT
>TRBV3-1/TRBV3-2|-|TRBJ1-2|TRBD1
CASSHSIQGAGYGYTF
TGTGCCAGCAGCCACTCTATACAGGGGGCCGGCTATGGCTACACCTTC
>TRBV10-3|-|TRBJ2-4|TRBD1
CAISERETGGGKNIQYF
TGTGCCATCAGTGAGAGGGAGACAGGGGGCGGCAAAAACATTCAGTACTTC
>TRBV20-1|-|TRBJ2-3|-
CSAPRTDTQYF
TGCAGTGCTCCCCGGACAGATACGCAGTATTTT
>TRBV7-2|few|TRBJ2-2|-
CASSRFSLVNTGELFF
TGTGCCAGCAGCCGGTTTTCGCTAGTGAACACCGGGGAGCTGTTTTTT
>TRBV7-6|-|TRBJ2-7|-
CASSLASRGRDYEQYF
TGTGCCAGCAGCTTAGCCTCCCGTGGCCGGGATTACGAGCAGTACTTC
>TRBV11-2|-|TRBJ2-7|-
CASSIREGSTYEQYF
TGTGCCAGCAGTATCCGCGAGGGCAGTACCTACGAGCAGTACTTC
>TRBV27|-|TRBJ2-3|-
CASASTWYRGTDTQYF
TGTGCCAGCGCCTCAACGTGGTATCGGGGCACAGATACGCAGTATTTT
>TRBV5-6|-|TRBJ1-2|TRBD1
CASSFGTGAYGYTF
TGTGCCAGCAGCTTCGGGACAGGGGCTTATGGCTACACCTTC
>TRBV2|-|TRBJ1-5|TRBD1
CASSPAVRPSGGQPQHF
TGTGCCAGCAGTCCTGCGGTACGACCGTCAGGGGGTCAGCCCCAGCATTTT
>TRBV5-1|-|TRBJ2-1|TRBD2
CASSLPGLAGGYNEQFF
TGCGCCAGCAGCTTACCGGGACTAGCGGGGGGGTACAATGAGCAGTTCTTC
>TRBV4-2|-|TRBJ2-2|TRBD2
CASRPLAGANTGELFF
TGTGCCAGCAGGCCCCTAGCGGGGGCAAACACCGGGGAGCTGTTTTTT
>TRBV5-1|once|TRBJ2-1|TRBD1
CASNRGPNEQFF
TGCGCCAGCAACAGGGGGCCCAATGAGCAGTTCTTC
>TRBV28|-|TRBJ1-2|-
CASSSQDYGYTF
TGTGCCAGCAGTTCACAGGATTATGGCTACACCTTC
>TRBV7-8|-|TRBJ1-6|-
CASSLRRVNSPLHF
TGTGCCAGCAGCTTACGCAGGGTCAATTCACCCCTCCACTTT
>TRBV12-3/TRBV12-4|-|TRBJ1-5|-
CASSFEGWQPQHF
TGTGCCAGCAGTTTTGAGGGTTGGCAGCCCCAGCATTTT
>TRBV3-1/TRBV3-2|many|TRBJ2-5|-
CASSQNSRGGGAGETQYF
TGTGCCAGCAGCCAGAACTCTAGGGGAGGGGGGGCCGGAGAGACCCAGTACTTC
>TRBV2|-|TRBJ2-1|-
CASSEARVNEQFF
TGTGCCAGCAGTGAAGCGAGGGTCAATGAGCAGTTCTTC
>TRBV21-1|-|TRBJ2-3|-
CASSKTSGAPDTQYF
TGTGCCAGCAGCAAGACTAGCGGAGCCCCGGATACGCAGTATTTT